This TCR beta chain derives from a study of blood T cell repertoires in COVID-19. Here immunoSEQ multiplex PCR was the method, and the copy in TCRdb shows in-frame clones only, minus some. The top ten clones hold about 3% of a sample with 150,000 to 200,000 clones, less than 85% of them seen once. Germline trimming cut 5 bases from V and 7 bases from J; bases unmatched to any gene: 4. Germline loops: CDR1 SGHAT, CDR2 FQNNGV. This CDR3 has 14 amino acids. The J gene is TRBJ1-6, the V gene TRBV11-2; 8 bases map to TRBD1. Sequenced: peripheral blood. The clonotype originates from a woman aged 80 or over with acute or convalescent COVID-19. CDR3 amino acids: CASSGGTGNSPLHF. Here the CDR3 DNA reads TGTGCCAGCAGCGGGGGGACAGGCAATTCACCCCTCCACTTT.